This T cell receptor (beta chain) was identified during a study of T cells after yellow fever vaccination. TCRdb re-called the 5' RACE reads through MiXCR, storing one row per CDR3 protein. This sample has 95,000 to 150,000 distinct CDR3 sequences; about 15% occur once, and the top ten carry roughly 41%. A few counts support this clonotype. V gave up 4 bases and J gave up 4 bases; unmatched junction bases: 3. CDR1 is SGHRS, CDR2 YFSETQ, per germline. The CDR3 extends over 13 amino acids. The sequencing here drew on CD8+ T cells sorted from PBMCs, taken 5 days after the yellow fever booster vaccination. This chain links TRBV5-1 with TRBJ1-1; TRBD1 aligns across 8 bases. The source is a man younger than 30 who received the YFV17D yellow fever vaccine. The CDR3 is CASSSTGGTEAFF. In DNA, the CDR3 is TGCGCCAGCAGCAGTACAGGGGGCACTGAAGCTTTCTTT.